The 27 T cell receptor beta chains below come from one sample, sequenced in a study of T cell repertoires in ileal Crohn's disease. Time point given: neoterminal ileum biopsy at postoperative endoscopy, about 6 months after surgery. Method: immunoSEQ multiplex PCR; TCRdb's copy keeps in-frame clones and lacks some. The table records 15,000 to 20,000 clones, 72% of them present only once. The sequencing input was ileal tissue. All receptors come from an adult with Crohn's disease.

The sample holds a few counts of this clone. The V and J genes are TRBV30 and TRBJ2-1; 7 nucleotides line up with TRBD2. Germline V gene lookup returns CDR1 GTSNPN and CDR2 SVGIG (reference sequence). CDR3 length: 14 amino acids. V was clipped by 2 bases and J by 5 bases; unmatched bases: 6. The CDR3 loop is CAWSLSGTHNEQFF. The CDR3 DNA reads TGTGCCTGGAGTCTAAGCGGGACCCACAATGAGCAGTTCTTC.

The rearrangement joins TRBV28 to TRBJ1-1; 10 bases are shared with TRBD1. The CDR3 is 16 amino acids. CDR1 is MDHEN, CDR2 SYDVKM, per germline. V was pared by 3 bases and J by 4 bases, with 8 bases of the junction left unmatched. This chain's CDR3 is CASSFPTGGYVTEAFF. CDR3 in DNA: TGTGCCAGCAGTTTCCCGACAGGGGGCTATGTCACTGAAGCTTTCTTT.

This clone turned up a few times. This chain connects TRBV5-6 to TRBJ2-3; D is unclear. Trimming left V 0 bases short and J 3 bases short, with 8 bases between. This CDR3 is 14 amino acids long. Germline lookup yields CDR1 SGHDT and CDR2 YYEEEE. Written as DNA, the CDR3 is TGTGCCAGCAGCTTGGGGCAGATAACAGATACGCAGTATTTT. This translates into CASSLGQITDTQYF.

The gene calls are TRBV7-6 and TRBJ2-7; D may be TRBD1 (6 bases). Germline loops: CDR1 SGHVS, CDR2 FNYEAQ. Trimming removed 2 bases at V and 1 base at J, with 12 bases between. There are 15 residues in the CDR3. The CDR3 loop reads CASSLNGGGSYEQYF. The CDR3 DNA sequence: TGTGCCAGCAGCTTAAATGGGGGCGGATCCTACGAGCAGTACTTC.

The chain recombines TRBV13 with TRBJ1-1; possible D gene TRBD1, 6 bases. The CDR3 is made up of 14 amino acids. Trimming stripped 5 bases from V and 4 bases from J, with 14 bases between. Germline lookup yields CDR1 PRHDT and CDR2 FYEKMQ (reference sequence). CDR3 in amino acids: CASSLAGAPTEAFF. DNA for the CDR3: TGTGCCAGCAGCCTCGCGGGGGCCCCCACTGAAGCTTTCTTT.

The rearrangement links TRBV5-1 to TRBJ2-1, with TRBD2 as a possible D gene (5 bases). Trimming cost V 5 bases and J 3 bases, with 15 bases left between them. Germline CDR1 reads SGHRS; CDR2 reads YFSETQ. The CDR3 totals 15 residues. CDR3 in DNA: TGCGCCAGCAGTTTCCGTCCAGCGGACTACAATGAGCAGTTCTTC. Its translation is CASSFRPADYNEQFF.

There are a few counts of this clone. The chain links TRBV6-1 to TRBJ2-1, with a tentative D call TRBD2 (6 bases). Germline-derived CDR1 and CDR2 are MNHNS and SASEGT. This CDR3 spans 15 amino acids. Trimming shortened V by 8 bases and J by 7 bases, and 21 bases separated the two germline ends. CDR3 DNA sequence: TGTGCCAGCCTGGCTTCGGGAGTGGTTTGGAATGAGCAGTTCTTC. It codes for CASLASGVVWNEQFF.

The chain joins TRBV11-3 to TRBJ1-1, with 11 bases fitting TRBD1. The germline CDR1 and CDR2 sequences are SGHNT and YENEEA. V trimming: 5 bases; J trimming: 6 bases; junction bases outside the gene matches: 5. This CDR3 region has 14 residues. CDR3 in DNA: TGTGCCAGCAGCCTTGGACAGGGGGCACCTGAAGCTTTCTTT. Translating it yields CASSLGQGAPEAFF.

This clone has a handful of counts. CDR3 region: CASSVTGLVNSPLHF. The CDR3 DNA reads as TGTGCCAGCAGTGTCACCGGACTTGTGAATTCACCCCTCCACTTT. The chain uses TRBV6-1 and TRBJ1-6; D not certain. V dropped 4 bases and J dropped 7 bases, with 14 bases sitting between them. The CDR3 consists of 15 residues. Germline-derived CDR1 and CDR2 are MNHNS and SASEGT.

The chain couples TRBV9 to TRBJ2-6; D gene ambiguous. The CDR3 loop spans 15 amino acids. V was shortened by 2 bases and J by 5 bases, with 11 bases between the two germline ends. CDR1 and CDR2 (germline): SGDLS, YYNGEE. The CDR3 loop is CASSVSGAWANVLTF. The CDR3 nucleotides are TGTGCCAGCAGCGTGAGTGGTGCTTGGGCCAACGTCCTGACTTTC.

The V call is TRBV30, the J call TRBJ1-4; TRBD1 is a possible D gene (6 bases). Per the germline V gene, CDR1 is GTSNPN and CDR2 is SVGIG (reference sequence). V lost 5 bases, J lost 4 bases, and 14 bases lay in between. This CDR3 spans 14 amino acids. CDR3 bases: TGTGCCTGGGCTATACAGGGAGTTAATGAAAAACTGTTTTTT. This translates into CAWAIQGVNEKLFF.

CDR3 amino acids: CASSLSHSYNSPLHF. The CDR3 region has the DNA TGTGCCAGCAGCTTAAGCCACTCCTATAATTCACCCCTCCACTTT. V and J are TRBV11-2 and TRBJ1-6; D gene ambiguous. Trimming stripped 2 bases from V and 0 bases from J, with 5 bases between. The CDR3 is 15 amino acids. Germline lookup yields CDR1 SGHAT and CDR2 FQNNGV.

The chain links TRBV6-1 to TRBJ2-7; 10 positions agree with TRBD2. The V gene's germline CDR1 is MNHNS and CDR2 SASEGT. V shed 7 bases and J 1 base; nucleotides not matched to a gene: 7. The length of the CDR3 is 15 residues. In DNA form, the CDR3 reads TGTGCCAGCACCACGGGAGCGGGAGGGTCCTACGAGCAGTACTTC. Its protein is CASTTGAGGSYEQYF.

A word on this clone: Additional DNA sequences in this sample encode the identical CDR3. This chain uses TRBV30 with TRBJ1-1; TRBD1 is a possible D gene (5 bases). The ends were cut back, 2 bases at V and 0 bases at J, with 13 bases in the middle. Germline CDR1 and CDR2: GTSNPN and SVGIG (reference sequence). The CDR3 is 15 amino acids. This chain's CDR3 is CAWSRRGGMNTEAFF. The CDR3 nucleotides are TGTGCCTGGAGTAGGAGGGGTGGCATGAACACTGAAGCTTTCTTT.

The chain employs TRBV4-1 and TRBJ1-2; D is possibly TRBD1 (5 bases). V shed 3 bases and J shed 7 bases, with 18 bases lying between them. This CDR3 is built from 15 residues. Germline V lookup: CDR1 MGHRA, CDR2 YSYEKL. The CDR3 coding sequence is TGCGCCAGCAGCCAGGAAATCGTCCAGGGAGGTGGCTACACCTTC. Translating it yields CASSQEIVQGGGYTF.

Judged by abundance, this clone is medium-sized. The chain has TRBV4-2 and TRBJ2-1, with 8 positions matching TRBD2. This CDR3 spans 15 amino acids. J was trimmed by 7 bases and V by 5 bases; bases with no gene match: 10. Germline V lookup: CDR1 LGHNA, CDR2 YNFKEQ. The CDR3 loop reads CASSAREGGWNEQFF. The CDR3 DNA reads as TGTGCCAGCAGCGCCCGGGAGGGGGGATGGAATGAGCAGTTCTTC.

This sequence joins TRBV30 and TRBJ1-1; the D gene is possibly TRBD1 (6 bases). The CDR3 is made up of 12 amino acids. Germline loops: CDR1 GTSNPN, CDR2 SVGIG (reference sequence). The germline V and J ends were trimmed by 0 bases and 7 bases, with 9 bases remaining between them. CDR3 sequence (DNA): TGTGCCTGGAGTGTAGAACAGGGTGAAGCTTTCTTT. The encoded protein is CAWSVEQGEAFF. Drawing the rest from reference TRBV30 and TRBJ1-1, the complete variable domain is SQTIHQWPATLVQPVGSPLSLECTVEGTSNPNLYWYRQAAGRGLQLLFYSVGIGQISSEVPQNLSASRPQDRQFILSSKKLLLSDSGFYLCAWSVEQGEAFFGQGTRLTVV.

This clone occurred a few times. The chain combines TRBV28 with TRBJ1-2; D unclear. CDR3 length equals 13 residues. Looked up from germline, CDR1 is MDHEN and CDR2 is SYDVKM. The ends were cut back, 7 bases at V and 3 bases at J, with 12 bases in the middle. The CDR3 DNA follows: TGTGCCAGCAATCATCAGGACTACTATGGCTACACCTTC. Translation: CASNHQDYYGYTF.

The chain recombines TRBV11-3 with TRBJ2-1, with D tentatively TRBD2 (6 bases). Trimming stripped 0 bases from V and 8 bases from J, with 14 bases between. Germline V lookup: CDR1 SGHNT, CDR2 YENEEA. This CDR3 comprises 15 residues. The CDR3 DNA is TGTGCCAGCAGCTTAGACATGGCGGGGTACGATGAGCAGTTCTTC. The encoded protein is CASSLDMAGYDEQFF.

This chain uses TRBV30 with TRBJ2-5; tentatively, D is TRBD2 (7 bases). The last part of the DNA fits TRBJ2-7 better; the J call may be wrong. CDR3 length: 14 residues. The germline CDR1 and CDR2 sequences are GTSNPN and SVGIG (reference sequence). The CDR3 loop reads CAWSAFRGAVEQYF. The CDR3 nucleotides read TGTGCCTGGAGTGCCTTTCGGGGGGCGGTCGAGCAGTACTTC.

This chain joins TRBV4-1 and TRBJ1-5; perhaps TRBD1 as D (5 bases). Germline CDR1 reads MGHRA; CDR2 reads YSYEKL. V was cut by 2 bases and J by 4 bases, with 6 bases left in between. The CDR3 extends over 13 amino acids. In DNA form, the CDR3 reads TGCGCCAGCAGCCAACCAGGGAATCAGCCCCAGCATTTT. It yields the protein CASSQPGNQPQHF.

V usage is TRBV5-1 and J usage is TRBJ2-5, with 13 bases aligning to TRBD2. Germline V gives CDR1 SGHRS, CDR2 YFSETQ. The V and J ends lost 4 bases and 3 bases, in that order; junction bases with no gene match: 3. The CDR3 extends over 15 amino acids. The CDR3, as DNA: TGCGCCAGCAGCGGGGGGACTAGCGGGGAAGAGACCCAGTACTTC. Translating gives CASSGGTSGEETQYF.

This chain joins TRBV2 and TRBJ2-2; TRBD2 might be the D (5 bases). The CDR3 spans 13 residues. V lost 4 bases to trimming and J lost 8 bases, with 11 bases between them. CDR1 is SNHLY and CDR2 is FYNNEI in the germline V gene. The CDR3 coding sequence is TGTGCCAGCAGTGTTATTAGCGCAGGGGAGCTGTTTTTT. This codes for CASSVISAGELFF.

The chain couples TRBV5-6 to TRBJ2-3; possibly TRBD2 for D (6 bases). Trimming stripped 0 bases from V and 8 bases from J, with 7 bases between. CDR1 SGHDT and CDR2 YYEEEE come from the germline V gene. The CDR3 is 12 amino acids. CDR3 loop: CASSLGRGTQYF. The CDR3 DNA sequence: TGTGCCAGCAGCTTGGGGCGGGGTACGCAGTATTTT.

The J gene is TRBJ2-2, the V gene TRBV13; 10 positions agree with TRBD2. Germline-derived CDR1 and CDR2 are PRHDT and FYEKMQ (reference sequence). The CDR3 extends over 18 amino acids. J lost 0 bases, V lost 5 bases, and 9 bases had no gene match. CDR3 sequence: CASSIIAGGGSNTGELFF. The CDR3 bases are TGTGCCAGCAGCATCATAGCGGGAGGTGGCTCGAACACCGGGGAGCTGTTTTTT.

This clone was detected only once. This chain links TRBV27 with TRBJ1-1; TRBD1 might be the D (5 bases). The germline CDR1 and CDR2 sequences are MNHEY and SMNVEV (reference sequence). V was clipped by 4 bases and J by 2 bases, with 8 bases between them. This CDR3 has 13 residues. The CDR3, as DNA: TGTGCCAGCAGTTCGACAGACAACACTGAAGCTTTCTTT. The encoded protein is CASSSTDNTEAFF.

The chain employs TRBV5-6 and TRBJ2-5; 9 bases fit TRBD2. The CDR3 is 16 residues long. V lost 7 bases to trimming and J lost 5 bases; unmatched junction nucleotides: 15. The germline V gene encodes CDR1 SGHDT and CDR2 YYEEEE. The CDR3 region has the DNA TGTGCCAGCGCCCTGATGATAGCGGGGGTCAGGGAGACCCAGTACTTC. Translation: CASALMIAGVRETQYF.